The 5 T cell receptor beta chains below all came from one sample that was sequenced in a study of blood T cell repertoires in COVID-19. Here immunoSEQ multiplex PCR was the method, and the copy in TCRdb shows in-frame clones only, minus some. Here the sample spans a few hundred thousand clones, over 65% being singletons. The sample consisted of peripheral blood. The origin of the receptors is a man in his 60s who had recovered from COVID-19.

The chain couples TRBV5-1 to TRBJ1-1; tentative D call: TRBD1 (5 bases). This CDR3 is 15 amino acids long. Trimming pared 4 bases from V and 0 bases from J, leaving 13 bases between. Germline assignment: CDR1 SGHRS and CDR2 YFSETQ. CDR3 bases: TGCGCCAGCAGCCCAGCCCAGGGTATGAACACTGAAGCTTTCTTT. Its protein is CASSPAQGMNTEAFF.

In its sample, this clone was seen a few times. This sequence joins TRBV2 and TRBJ1-6; no clear D gene. V was shortened by 1 base and J by 0 bases, with 7 bases between the two germline ends. Germline assignment: CDR1 SNHLY and CDR2 FYNNEI. This CDR3 has 16 amino acids. CDR3 in DNA: TGTGCCAGCAGTGAAGTTCCGGGCTCCTATAATTCACCCCTCCACTTT. Its translation is CASSEVPGSYNSPLHF.

The V and J genes are TRBV7-9 and TRBJ2-1; D is unclear. The length of the CDR3 is 12 residues. Germline V CDR1 and CDR2: SEHNR, FQNEAQ (reference sequence). Trimming cost V 2 bases and J 4 bases, with 3 bases left between them. The CDR3 region is CASSLSYNEQFF. CDR3 in DNA: TGTGCCAGCAGCTTATCTTACAATGAGCAGTTCTTC.

The CDR3 here is CASSPMRTSSGANVLTF. As DNA, the CDR3 is TGTGCCAGCAGTCCTATGAGAACTAGCTCTGGGGCCAACGTCCTGACTTTC. This chain connects TRBV6-6 to TRBJ2-6, with D maybe TRBD2 (5 bases). This CDR3 has 17 amino acids. Germline V CDR1 and CDR2: MNHNY, SVGAGI (reference sequence). Deletions cut 5 bases from V and 0 bases from J, with 14 bases between.

This clone was detected only once. The chain is built from TRBV7-2 and TRBJ2-1; D possibly corresponds to TRBD2 (6 bases). This CDR3 is 14 amino acids long. V lost 4 bases and J lost 8, with 15 bases in between. CDR1 SGHTA and CDR2 FQGNSA come from the germline V gene. In nucleotides, the CDR3 is TGTGCCAGCAGCTCCGGGACTCATTTCGATGAGCAGTTCTTC. Protein sequence: CASSSGTHFDEQFF. The entire variable domain, with the rest obtained from reference TRBV7-2 and TRBJ2-1, is as follows: GAGVSQSPSNKVTEKGKDVELRCDPISGHTALYWYRQSLGQGLEFLIYFQGNSAPDKSGLPSDRFSAERTGGSVSTLTIQRTQQEDSAVYLCASSSGTHFDEQFFGPGTRLTVL.